The 15 T cell receptor beta chains below come from one sample, sequenced in a study of Graves' ophthalmopathy and Graves' hyperthyroidism. Amplifying from RNA transcripts, the study obtained TCR beta CDR3 regions. First-round RT-PCR with HTBI primers preceded a second-round multiplex PCR. TCRdb fed the multiplex PCR reads into MiXCR, producing one record per CDR3 protein. The sample includes about 600,000 distinct CDR3 sequences, just under 40% of them seen just once. Material: peripheral blood or thyroid tissue (not recorded which). The source is an adult man with Graves' hyperthyroidism.

This clonotype was seen many times. This chain uses TRBV11-2 with TRBJ2-7, with TRBD2 matching over 12 bases. The V and J ends lost 7 bases and 3 bases, in that order; junction bases with no gene match: 7. The length of the CDR3 is 15 residues. CDR1 is SGHAT and CDR2 is FQNNGV in the germline V gene. In DNA, the CDR3 is TGTGCCAGCAAAGGGACTAGCGGGCGAGGCTACGAGCAGTACTTC. Its translation: CASKGTSGRGYEQYF.

This clonotype was picked up one time. This rearrangement joins TRBV5-1 to TRBJ2-7, with D perhaps matching TRBD2 (5 bases). The DNA end is a closer match to TRBJ2-1, so the J assignment may be wrong. Germline V gene data show CDR1 as SGHRS and CDR2 as YFSETQ. This CDR3 contains 15 residues. CDR3 sequence: CASSLAGMGNNEQFF. The CDR3 nucleotides read TGCGCCAGCAGCTTGGCGGGGATGGGCAACAATGAGCAGTTCTTC.

This clonotype was seen ten or more times. V gene TRBV5-1 combines with J gene TRBJ2-6, with unresolved D. Germline assignment: CDR1 SGHRS and CDR2 YFSETQ. Trimming took 4 bases from V and 0 from J, leaving 8 bases between them. The CDR3 is made up of 15 amino acids. CDR3 coding DNA: TGCGCCAGCAGCGCCGTTAACTCTGGGGCCAACGTCCTGACTTTC. Its protein is CASSAVNSGANVLTF.

The rearrangement links TRBV20-1 to TRBJ2-7; a weak D match, TRBD2 (5 bases). The end of the DNA is better explained by TRBJ2-1, so the J call may be wrong. Germline-derived CDR1 and CDR2 are DFQATT and SNEGSKA (reference sequence). This CDR3 contains 15 residues. The CDR3: CSARTLGLEYNEQFF. CDR3 sequence (DNA): TGCAGTGCTAGGACATTAGGACTTGAGTACAATGAGCAGTTCTTC.

The rearrangement uses TRBV11-2 and TRBJ1-5; D is possibly TRBD1 (5 bases). This CDR3 comprises 15 residues. Between the trimmed V and J ends, which lost 6 bases and 4 bases, there was a span of 16 bases. Germline CDR1 SGHAT, CDR2 FQNNGV. CDR3 nucleotide sequence: TGTGCCAGCAGTGAAGCGCGGGGGATTAATCAGCCCCAGCATTTT. Protein sequence: CASSEARGINQPQHF.

This clonotype was seen many times. V is TRBV5-1 and J is TRBJ1-3, with unresolved D. The CDR3 is made up of 15 amino acids. Per the germline V gene, CDR1 is SGHRS and CDR2 is YFSETQ. The germline V and J ends were trimmed by 3 bases and 0 bases, with 10 bases remaining between them. DNA of the CDR3: TGCGCCAGCAGCTCTGGGCCAATCTCTGGAAACACCATATATTTT. Protein: CASSSGPISGNTIYF.

The chain is built from TRBV7-9 and TRBJ2-5; 13 bases are shared with TRBD2. V dropped 5 bases and J dropped 4; count of bases not matched to a gene: 13. The CDR3 runs 18 residues. Germline V CDR1 and CDR2: SEHNR, FQNEAQ (reference sequence). For the CDR3, the DNA is TGTGCCAGCAGCCCAGGACTAGCGGGAGAGGGTTTCGGAGAGACCCAGTACTTC. Amino acids: CASSPGLAGEGFGETQYF.

The table lists this clonotype with many counts. The rearrangement links TRBV10-3 to TRBJ1-1; TRBD1 matches at 12 bases. The CDR3 runs to 16 residues. The trim removed 2 bases at V and 0 bases at J, leaving 1 base unmatched. Germline-derived CDR1 and CDR2 are ENHRY and SYGVKD. The CDR3 loop is CAISEGDRGLNTEAFF. CDR3 nucleotide sequence: TGTGCCATCAGTGAGGGGGACAGGGGGCTGAACACTGAAGCTTTCTTT.

The J gene is TRBJ2-5, the V gene TRBV27, with D uncertain. There are 14 residues in the CDR3. Germline V gene lookup returns CDR1 MNHEY and CDR2 SMNVEV (reference sequence). Trimming removed 4 bases at V and 4 bases at J, with 13 bases between. This CDR3 reads CASSSGFLVETQYF. The CDR3, as DNA: TGTGCCAGCAGTTCAGGTTTTTTGGTAGAGACCCAGTACTTC.

This clonotype has only one observation. The V call is TRBV7-8, the J call TRBJ1-2; D might be TRBD1 (5 bases). CDR1 and CDR2 from the germline V gene are SGHVS and FQNEAQ. The V gene lost 6 bases and the J gene lost 6 bases, with 17 bases spanning the gap. This CDR3 comprises 14 residues. The CDR3 sequence is CASSEGVRHDGYTF. Written as DNA, the CDR3 is TGTGCCAGCAGTGAAGGGGTCAGACACGATGGCTACACCTTC.

This clonotype has ten or more counts. The chain combines TRBV15 with TRBJ1-5, with 8 bases matching TRBD1. The CDR3 is 15 residues long. Unmatched junction bases numbered 7, after V lost 2 bases and J lost 7 bases. Germline V CDR1 and CDR2: LNHNV, YYDKDF (reference sequence). CDR3 loop: CATSRQGATWQPQHF. CDR3 coding DNA: TGTGCCACCAGCAGACAGGGGGCCACGTGGCAGCCCCAGCATTTT.

This clonotype was recorded many times. V gene TRBV28 combines with J gene TRBJ1-6; tentatively, D is TRBD1 (6 bases). With 2 bases removed from V and 6 bases from J, the gap between germline ends came to 8 bases. CDR1 MDHEN and CDR2 SYDVKM come from the germline V gene. CDR3 length: 14 residues. The CDR3 spells CASSLPRGNSPLHF. The CDR3 nucleotides read TGTGCCAGCAGTTTACCCAGGGGTAATTCACCCCTCCACTTT.

The chain links TRBV20-1 to TRBJ1-4; maybe TRBD1 (5 bases). V was clipped by 0 bases and J by 6 bases, with 17 bases between them. The CDR3 is made up of 16 amino acids. The germline V gene has CDR1 DFQATT and CDR2 SNEGSKA (reference sequence). The CDR3 loop is CSARDIQGGGDEKLFF. The CDR3 bases are TGCAGTGCTAGAGATATTCAGGGCGGGGGGGATGAAAAACTGTTTTTT.

Details on this clonotype: Because it lacks the conserved phenylalanine or tryptophan at the end, this CDR3 is likely a read error. The V and J genes are TRBV7-9 and TRBJ1-1; D might be TRBD1 (6 bases). The CDR3 consists of 14 residues. Germline V CDR1 and CDR2: SEHNR, FQNEAQ (reference sequence). The CDR3 DNA reads as TGTGCCTGCAGCTTCGGGGGCGCGGCCACTGAAGCTTTCTCT. Its translation is CACSFGGAATEAFS.

This clonotype has only a few counts. J is TRBJ1-1 and V is TRBV9, with no clear D. Trimming removed 3 bases from V and 0 bases from J, with 9 bases in between. Per germline, CDR1 SGDLS and CDR2 YYNGEE. This CDR3 is built from 14 residues. DNA for the CDR3: TGTGCCAGCAGCGAAGAGGTCTTGAACACTGAAGCTTTCTTT. It yields the protein CASSEEVLNTEAFF. Full variable domain (outside the CDR3, taken from reference TRBV9 and TRBJ1-1): DSGVTQTPKHLITATGQRVTLRCSPRSGDLSVYWYQQSLDQGLQFLIQYYNGEERAKGNILERFSAQQFPDLHSELNLSSLELGDSALYFCASSEEVLNTEAFFGQGTRLTVV.